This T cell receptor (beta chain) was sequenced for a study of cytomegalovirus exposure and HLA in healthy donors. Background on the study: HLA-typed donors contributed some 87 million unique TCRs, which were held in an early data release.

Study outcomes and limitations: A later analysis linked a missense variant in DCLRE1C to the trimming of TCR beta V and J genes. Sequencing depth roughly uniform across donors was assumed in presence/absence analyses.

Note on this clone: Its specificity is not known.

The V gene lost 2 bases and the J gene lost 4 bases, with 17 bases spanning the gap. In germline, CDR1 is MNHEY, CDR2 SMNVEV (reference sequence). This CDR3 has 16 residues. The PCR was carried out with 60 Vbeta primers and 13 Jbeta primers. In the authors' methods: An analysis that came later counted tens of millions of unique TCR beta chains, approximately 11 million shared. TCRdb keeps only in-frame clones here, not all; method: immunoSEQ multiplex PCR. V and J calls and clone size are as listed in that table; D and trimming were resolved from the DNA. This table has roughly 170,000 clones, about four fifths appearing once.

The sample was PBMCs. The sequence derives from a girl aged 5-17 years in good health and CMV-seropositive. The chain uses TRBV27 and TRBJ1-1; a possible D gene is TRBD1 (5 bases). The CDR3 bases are TGTGCCAGCAGTTTAAGTCCGGGGGTCAAGAGCACTGAAGCTTTCTTT. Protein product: CASSLSPGVKSTEAFF.